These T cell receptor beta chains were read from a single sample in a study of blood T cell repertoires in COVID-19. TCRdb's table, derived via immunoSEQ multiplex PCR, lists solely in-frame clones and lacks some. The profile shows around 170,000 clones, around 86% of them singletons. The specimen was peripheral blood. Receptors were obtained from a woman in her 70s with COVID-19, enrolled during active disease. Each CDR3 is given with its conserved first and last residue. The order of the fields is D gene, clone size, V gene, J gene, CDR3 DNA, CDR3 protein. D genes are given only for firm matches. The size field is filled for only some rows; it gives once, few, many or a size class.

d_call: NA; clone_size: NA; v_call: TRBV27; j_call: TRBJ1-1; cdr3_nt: TGTGCCAGCAGTTTATCCCAACACAACACTGAAGCTTTCTTT; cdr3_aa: CASSLSQHNTEAFF
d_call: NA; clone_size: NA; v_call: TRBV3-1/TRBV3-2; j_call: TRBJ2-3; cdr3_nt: TGTGCCAGCAGCCCACCTAGGGGAGGAGATACGCAGTATTTT; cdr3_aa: CASSPPRGGDTQYF
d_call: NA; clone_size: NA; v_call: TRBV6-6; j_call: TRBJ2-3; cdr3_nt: TGTGCCAGCAGTTATCACTCTAGCACAGATACGCAGTATTTT; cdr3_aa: CASSYHSSTDTQYF
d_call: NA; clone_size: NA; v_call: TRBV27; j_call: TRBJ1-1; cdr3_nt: TGTGCCAGAAGTTTACCCACAAGAGGCACTGAAGCTTTCTTT; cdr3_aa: CARSLPTRGTEAFF
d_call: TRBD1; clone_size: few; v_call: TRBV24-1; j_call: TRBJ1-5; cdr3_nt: TGTGCCACCAGTGGCACAGGGGCCAACAATCAGCCCCAGCATTTT; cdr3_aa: CATSGTGANNQPQHF
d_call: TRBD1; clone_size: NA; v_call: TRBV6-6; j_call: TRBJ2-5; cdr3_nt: TGTGCCAGCAGCTCCATGGGACAGAAACAAGAGACCCAGTACTTC; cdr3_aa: CASSSMGQKQETQYF
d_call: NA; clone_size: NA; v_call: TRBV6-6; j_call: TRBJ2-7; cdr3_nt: TGTGCCAGCACAGGGGCACAGAGCCTTACCTACGAGCAGTACTTC; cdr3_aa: CASTGAQSLTYEQYF
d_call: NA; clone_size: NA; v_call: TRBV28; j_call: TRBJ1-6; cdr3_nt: TGTGCCAGCAGTTTCTCCGGGACACGGAATTCACCCCTCCACTTT; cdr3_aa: CASSFSGTRNSPLHF
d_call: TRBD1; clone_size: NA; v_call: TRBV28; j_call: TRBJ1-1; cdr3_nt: TGTGCCAGCAGTGTAAACGTCAGGGGGAAAGCTTTCTTT; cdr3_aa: CASSVNVRGKAFF
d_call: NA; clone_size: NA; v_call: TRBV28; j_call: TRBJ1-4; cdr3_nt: TGTGCCAGCAGTACTTCCCAGACGGGAAAGGAAAAACTGTTTTTT; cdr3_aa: CASSTSQTGKEKLFF
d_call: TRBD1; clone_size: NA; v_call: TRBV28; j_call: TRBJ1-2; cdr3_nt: TGTGCCAGCAGTCCAGGGACAGGGGCTGACTATGGCTACACCTTC; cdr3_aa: CASSPGTGADYGYTF
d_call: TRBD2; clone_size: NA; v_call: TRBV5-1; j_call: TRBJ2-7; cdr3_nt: TGCGCCAGCAGCTTGGAGGCTAGCGGTTCCTACGAGCAGTACTTC; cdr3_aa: CASSLEASGSYEQYF
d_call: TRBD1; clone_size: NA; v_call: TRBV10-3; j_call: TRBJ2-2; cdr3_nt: TGTGCCATCCCAGACAGGGGGCCAGGCACCGGGGAGCTGTTTTTT; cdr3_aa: CAIPDRGPGTGELFF
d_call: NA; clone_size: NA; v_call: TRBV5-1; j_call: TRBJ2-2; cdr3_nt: TGCGCCAGCAGCTTACCCCTACTAGCTGCCGGGGAGCTGTTTTTT; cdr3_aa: CASSLPLLAAGELFF
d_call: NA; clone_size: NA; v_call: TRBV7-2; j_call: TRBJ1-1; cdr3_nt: TGTGCCAGCAGCGCCGACAGGAACACTGAAGCTTTCTTT; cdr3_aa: CASSADRNTEAFF
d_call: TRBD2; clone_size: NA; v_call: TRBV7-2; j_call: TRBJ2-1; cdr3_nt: TGTGCCAGCAGCTTATCTAGCGGGAGAAATGAGCAGTTCTTC; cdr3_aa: CASSLSSGRNEQFF
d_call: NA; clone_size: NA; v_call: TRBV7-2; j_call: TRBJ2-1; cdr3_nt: TGTGCCAGCAGCTCGTTTACTGGTAATGAGCAGTTCTTC; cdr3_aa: CASSSFTGNEQFF
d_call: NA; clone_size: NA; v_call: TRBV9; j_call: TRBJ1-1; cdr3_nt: TGTGCCAGCAGCGTAGGACAGAGCCTTTTTAACGCTGAAGCTTTCTTT; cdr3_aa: CASSVGQSLFNAEAFF
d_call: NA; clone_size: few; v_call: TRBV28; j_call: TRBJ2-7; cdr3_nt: TGTGCCAGCAGTTTCTCCAGGTACGAGCAGTACTTC; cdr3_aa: CASSFSRYEQYF
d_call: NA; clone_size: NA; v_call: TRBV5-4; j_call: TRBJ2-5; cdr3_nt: TGTGCCAGCACCACGAGGGGGGGGGAGACCCAGTACTTC; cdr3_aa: CASTTRGGETQYF
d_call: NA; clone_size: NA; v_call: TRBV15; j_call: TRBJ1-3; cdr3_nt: TGTGCCACCAGCAGAGATGTCCGGGTCGCTGGAAACACCATATATTTT; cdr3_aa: CATSRDVRVAGNTIYF
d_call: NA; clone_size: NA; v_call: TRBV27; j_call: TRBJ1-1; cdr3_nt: TGTGCCAGCTCCTCCGGGGTGGGGGGAATGGCTTTCTTT; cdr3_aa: CASSSGVGGMAFF
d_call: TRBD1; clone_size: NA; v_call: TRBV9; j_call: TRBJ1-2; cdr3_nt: TGTGCCAGCAGCCCGATGGACAGGGGACATGGCTACACCTTC; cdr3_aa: CASSPMDRGHGYTF
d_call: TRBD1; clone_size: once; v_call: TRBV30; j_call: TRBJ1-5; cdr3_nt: TGTGCCTGGAGTCGGGGACAGTACGAACAGCCCCAGCATTTT; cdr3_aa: CAWSRGQYEQPQHF
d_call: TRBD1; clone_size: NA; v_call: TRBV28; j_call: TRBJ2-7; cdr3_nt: TGTGCCAGCAGGGTCCAGGGGGCCTACGAGCAGTACTTC; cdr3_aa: CASRVQGAYEQYF
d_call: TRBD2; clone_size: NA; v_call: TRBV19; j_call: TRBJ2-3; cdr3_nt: TGTGCCAGTAGTTCGAGGACTAGCGGGAGGTACACAGATACGCAGTATTTT; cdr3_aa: CASSSRTSGRYTDTQYF
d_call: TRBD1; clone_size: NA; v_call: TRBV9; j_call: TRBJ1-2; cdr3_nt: TGTGCCAGCAGCCCTACTACGGGACAGGCTAACTATGGCTACACCTTC; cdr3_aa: CASSPTTGQANYGYTF
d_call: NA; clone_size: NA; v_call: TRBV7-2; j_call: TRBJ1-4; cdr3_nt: TGTGCCAGCAGCAGGCTTGGAGGGGTCAGGGAAAAACTGTTTTTT; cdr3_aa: CASSRLGGVREKLFF
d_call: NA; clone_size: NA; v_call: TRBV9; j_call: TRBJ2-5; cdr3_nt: TGTGCCAGCAGCGTAGATCGGGCCCGAGGGGAGACCCAGTACTTC; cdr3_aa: CASSVDRARGETQYF
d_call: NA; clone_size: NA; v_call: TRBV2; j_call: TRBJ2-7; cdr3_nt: TGTGCCAGCGTAGGACAGTTTCCGGGCGAGCAGTACTTC; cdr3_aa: CASVGQFPGEQYF
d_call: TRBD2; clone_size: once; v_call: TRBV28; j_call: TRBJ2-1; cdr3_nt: TGTGCCAGTAGAAACAGCGGGAGCCTTTACGCGCAGTTCTTC; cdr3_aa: CASRNSGSLYAQFF
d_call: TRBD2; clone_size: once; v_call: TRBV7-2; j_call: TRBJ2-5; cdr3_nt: TGTGCCAGCAGCTTAGAGGGAGGCTCAGCGGGATCCTCCGGGACCCAGTACTTC; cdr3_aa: CASSLEGGSAGSSGTQYF
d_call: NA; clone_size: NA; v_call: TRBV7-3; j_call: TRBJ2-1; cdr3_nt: TGTGCCAGCAGCTCCAGGGGGGAGGTCTCCTACAATGAGCAGTTCTTC; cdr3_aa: CASSSRGEVSYNEQFF
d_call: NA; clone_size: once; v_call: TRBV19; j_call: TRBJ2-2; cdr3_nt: TGTGCCAGTAGTCCCGGGACTGGATTTAAGGCCGGGGAGCTGTTTTTT; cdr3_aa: CASSPGTGFKAGELFF
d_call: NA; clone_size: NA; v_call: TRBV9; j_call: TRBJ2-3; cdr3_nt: TGTGCCAGCAGCGAGAGGAGTGATACGCAGTATTTT; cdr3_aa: CASSERSDTQYF
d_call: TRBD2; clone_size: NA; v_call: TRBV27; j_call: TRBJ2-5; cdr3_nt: TGTGCCAGCAGACCCCCGGGACTAGCGACTCAAGAGACCCAGTACTTC; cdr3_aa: CASRPPGLATQETQYF
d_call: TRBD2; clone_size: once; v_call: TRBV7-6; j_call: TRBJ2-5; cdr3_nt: TGTGCCAGCAGCTTAGAGGGGCCAACTAGCGGGGGGATGGAGACCCAGTACTTC; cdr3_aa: CASSLEGPTSGGMETQYF
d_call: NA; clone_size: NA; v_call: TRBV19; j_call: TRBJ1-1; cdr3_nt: TGTGCCAGTAGTATAACCCTGTCGGGGGGGGGACGGCGGAACACTGAAGCTTTCTTT; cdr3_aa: CASSITLSGGGRRNTEAFF
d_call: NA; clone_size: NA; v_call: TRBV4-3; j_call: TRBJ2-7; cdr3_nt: TGCGCCAGCAGCCAACGAACCGCCAGGGACGAGCAGTACTTC; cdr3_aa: CASSQRTARDEQYF
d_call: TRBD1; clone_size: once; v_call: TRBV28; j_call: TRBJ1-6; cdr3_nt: TGTGCCAGCAGTCGACAGGGGAATTCACCCCTCCACTTT; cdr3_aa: CASSRQGNSPLHF
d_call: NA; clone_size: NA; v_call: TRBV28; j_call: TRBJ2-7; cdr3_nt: TGTGCCAGCAGCCATTCTGGGGGCCCCACCTACGAGCAGTACTTC; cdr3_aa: CASSHSGGPTYEQYF